This TCR beta chain originates from a study of shared clonotypes between healthy human individuals. This CDR3 region has 14 residues. Germline values: CDR1 SEHNR, CDR2 FQNEAQ (reference sequence). TCRdb's table, derived via immunoSEQ multiplex PCR, lists solely in-frame clones and lacks some. The data hold approximately 1.5 million clones, with 97% to 99% observed a single time. The V call is TRBV7-9, the J call TRBJ2-5; D might be TRBD1 (6 bases). Gene TRBJ2-7 matches the end of the DNA better, so the J call may be wrong. Material: naive CD4+ T cells sorted from blood. This sample's subset: CD45RA+ positively selected. The sequence was collected from a man aged 25 to 40 in good health. CDR3 in amino acids: CASSPRGHDYEQYF. The CDR3 coding sequence is TGTGCCAGCAGCCCTAGGGGACATGATTACGAGCAGTACTTC.